This TCR beta chain was observed in a study of molecular identifiers for immune sequencing clone quantification. Study outcomes and limitations: Under 1% of molecules in naive cells, but over 98% of effector molecules, belonged to clones above 20 RNA copies.

This CDR3 spans 14 amino acids. Trimming pared 3 bases from V and 1 base from J, leaving 7 bases between. MiXCR was run by TCRdb on the PCR reads, yielding one entry per CDR3 protein. Among roughly 630,000 distinct CDR3 sequences listed, over 25% were seen once. Isolation of naive CD8 T cells was achieved by sorting on a CD8+CD4-CCR7+CD45RA+ phenotype. This clonotype was picked up a small number of times. Its cognate antigen is unknown. This TCR derives from a human donor in good health. Some libraries in this study had Jurkat cell RNA spiked in. Sequencing was performed on naive CD8+ T cells from blood, with Jurkat cell RNA spiked in. The sample's subset: FACS-sorted CD8+CD4-CCR7+CD45RA+ naive T cells. The rearrangement links TRBV12-3 or TRBV12-4 to TRBJ1-5; no clear D. In DNA, the CDR3 is TGTGCCAGCAGTTTCTGGCAGAGCAATCAGCCCCAGCATTTT. Its translation is CASSFWQSNQPQHF.